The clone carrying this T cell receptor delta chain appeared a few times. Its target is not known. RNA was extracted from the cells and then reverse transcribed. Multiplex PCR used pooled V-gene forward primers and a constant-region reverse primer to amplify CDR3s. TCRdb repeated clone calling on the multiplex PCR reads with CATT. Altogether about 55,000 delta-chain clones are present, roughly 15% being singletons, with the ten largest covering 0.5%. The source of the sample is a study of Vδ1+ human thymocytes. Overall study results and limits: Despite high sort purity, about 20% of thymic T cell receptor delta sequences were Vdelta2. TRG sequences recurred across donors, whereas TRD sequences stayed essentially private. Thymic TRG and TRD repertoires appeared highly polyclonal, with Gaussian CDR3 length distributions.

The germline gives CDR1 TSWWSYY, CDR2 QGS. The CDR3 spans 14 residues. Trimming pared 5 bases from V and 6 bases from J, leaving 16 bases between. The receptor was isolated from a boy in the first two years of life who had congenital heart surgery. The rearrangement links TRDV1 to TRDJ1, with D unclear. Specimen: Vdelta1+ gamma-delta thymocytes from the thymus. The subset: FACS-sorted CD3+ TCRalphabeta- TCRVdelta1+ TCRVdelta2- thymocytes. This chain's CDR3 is CALGQPPAAYKLIF. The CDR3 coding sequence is TGTGCTCTTGGGCAGCCTCCTGCCGCCTATAAACTCATCTTT.